This T cell receptor beta chain is drawn from a study of vaccination effects on CD4 cells after COVID-19. Turning to the study itself: Each participant received a vaccine that was either BNT162b2 or mRNA-1273, given as two doses. Sample collection from a couple of convalescent patients occurred 16 days and one week before vaccination.

Within the ViraFEST assay, antigen-specific CD4+ T cells underwent expansion with viral peptide pools prior to sequencing. Once cultured for 9 to 11 days, the cells underwent separation to obtain CD4+ T cells. This person's SARS-CoV-2 infection, confirmed by PCR, occurred between March and December 2020. Cultures used about 2 million PBMC per well, 9 to 10 IU/ml IL-2 and about 10 ug/ml peptides. It was on days 3 and 7 that half the medium was replaced with IL-2 medium. Of note for this clone: Its antigen is unidentified.

Germline V gene lookup returns CDR1 SNHLY and CDR2 FYNNEI. V shed 5 bases, J shed 4 bases, and the junction held 5 bases outside the gene matches. The CDR3 consists of 14 residues. Assay used: immunoSEQ multiplex PCR; TCRdb lists only in-frame clones, some missing. The table lists tens of thousands of clones, approximately 62% of them singletons. This TCR came from a human donor who had a prior SARS-CoV-2 infection. Sequenced material: CD4+ T cells from PBMCs cultured with SARS-CoV-2 spike peptides, taken before COVID-19 vaccination. The genes are TRBV2 and TRBJ1-2; 9 bases line up with TRBD1. The CDR3 DNA reads TGTGCCAGCAGTAGGACAGGGGTCGTCTATGGCTACACCTTC. Amino acids: CASSRTGVVYGYTF.